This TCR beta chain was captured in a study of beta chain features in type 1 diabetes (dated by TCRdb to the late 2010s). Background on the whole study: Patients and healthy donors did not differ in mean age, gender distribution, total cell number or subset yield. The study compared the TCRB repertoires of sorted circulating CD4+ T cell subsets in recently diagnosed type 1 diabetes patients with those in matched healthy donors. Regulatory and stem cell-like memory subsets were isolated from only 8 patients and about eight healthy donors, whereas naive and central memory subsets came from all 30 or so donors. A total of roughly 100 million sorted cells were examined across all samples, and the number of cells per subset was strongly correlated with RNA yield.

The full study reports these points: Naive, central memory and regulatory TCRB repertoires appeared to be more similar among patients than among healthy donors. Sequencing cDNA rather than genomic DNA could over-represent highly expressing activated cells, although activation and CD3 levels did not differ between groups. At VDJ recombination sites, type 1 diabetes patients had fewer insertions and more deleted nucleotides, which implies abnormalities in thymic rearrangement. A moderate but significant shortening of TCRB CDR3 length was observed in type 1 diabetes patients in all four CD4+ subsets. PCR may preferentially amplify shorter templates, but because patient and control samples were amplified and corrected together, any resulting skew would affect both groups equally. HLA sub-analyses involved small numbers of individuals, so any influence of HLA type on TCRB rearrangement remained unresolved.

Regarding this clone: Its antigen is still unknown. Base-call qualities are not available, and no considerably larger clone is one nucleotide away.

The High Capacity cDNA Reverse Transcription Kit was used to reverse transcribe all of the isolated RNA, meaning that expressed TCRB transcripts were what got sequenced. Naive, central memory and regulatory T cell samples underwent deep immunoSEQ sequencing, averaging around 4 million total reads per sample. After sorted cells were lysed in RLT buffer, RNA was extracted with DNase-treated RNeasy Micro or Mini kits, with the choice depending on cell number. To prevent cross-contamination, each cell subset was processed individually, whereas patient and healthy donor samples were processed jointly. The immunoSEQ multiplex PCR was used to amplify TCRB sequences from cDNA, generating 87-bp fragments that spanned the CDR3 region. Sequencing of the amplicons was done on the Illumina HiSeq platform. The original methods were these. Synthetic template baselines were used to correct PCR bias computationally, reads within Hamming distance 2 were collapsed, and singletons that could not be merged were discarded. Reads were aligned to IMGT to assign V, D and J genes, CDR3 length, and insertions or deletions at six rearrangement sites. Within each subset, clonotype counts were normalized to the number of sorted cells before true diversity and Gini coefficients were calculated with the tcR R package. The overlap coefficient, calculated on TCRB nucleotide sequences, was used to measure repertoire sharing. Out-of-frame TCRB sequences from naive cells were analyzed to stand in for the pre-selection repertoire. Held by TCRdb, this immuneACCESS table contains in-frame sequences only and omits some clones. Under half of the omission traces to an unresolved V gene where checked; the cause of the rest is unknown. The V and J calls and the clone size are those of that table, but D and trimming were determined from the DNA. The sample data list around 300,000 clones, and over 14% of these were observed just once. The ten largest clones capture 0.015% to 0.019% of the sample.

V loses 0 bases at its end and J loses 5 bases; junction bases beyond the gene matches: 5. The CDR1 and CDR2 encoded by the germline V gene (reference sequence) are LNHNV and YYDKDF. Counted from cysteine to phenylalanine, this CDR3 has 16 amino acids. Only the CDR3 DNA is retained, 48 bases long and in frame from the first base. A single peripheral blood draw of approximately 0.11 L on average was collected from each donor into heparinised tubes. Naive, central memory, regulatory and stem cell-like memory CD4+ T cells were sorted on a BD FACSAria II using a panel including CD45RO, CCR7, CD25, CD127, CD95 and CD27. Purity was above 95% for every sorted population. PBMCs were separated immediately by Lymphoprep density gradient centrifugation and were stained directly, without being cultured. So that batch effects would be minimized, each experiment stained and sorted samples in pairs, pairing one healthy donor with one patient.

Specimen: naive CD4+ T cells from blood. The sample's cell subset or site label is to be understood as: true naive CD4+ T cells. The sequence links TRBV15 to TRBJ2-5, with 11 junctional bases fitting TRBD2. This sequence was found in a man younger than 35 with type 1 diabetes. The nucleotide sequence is TGTGCCACCAGCAGAGATCTAGCGGGGGGAAGGGAGACCCAGTACTTC. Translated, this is CATSRDLAGGRETQYF.